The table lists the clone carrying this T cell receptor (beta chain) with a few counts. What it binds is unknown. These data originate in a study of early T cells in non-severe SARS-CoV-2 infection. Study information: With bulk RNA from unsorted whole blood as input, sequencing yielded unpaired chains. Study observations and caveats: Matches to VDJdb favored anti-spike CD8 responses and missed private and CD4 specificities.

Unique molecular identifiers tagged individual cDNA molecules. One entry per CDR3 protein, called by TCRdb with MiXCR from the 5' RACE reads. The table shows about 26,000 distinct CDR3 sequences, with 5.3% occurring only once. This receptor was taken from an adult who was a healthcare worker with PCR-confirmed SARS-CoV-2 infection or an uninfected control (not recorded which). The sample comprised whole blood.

The CDR3 sequence: CASSQELAGTAQYF. The CDR3 bases are TGTGCCAGCAGCCAAGAACTAGCGGGGACGGCGCAGTACTTC. The chain is built from TRBV3-1 and TRBJ2-7, with 10 bases identical to TRBD2. The CDR3 consists of 14 residues. J was trimmed by 9 bases and V by 0 bases; bases with no gene match: 5. The germline V gene has CDR1 LGHDT and CDR2 YNNKEL (reference sequence).